This record looks at one T cell receptor (beta chain) sequence and its context. The clone's antigen remains unknown. Base qualities were left out, and no much larger clone turns up one base away. The protocol used for the library was the immunoSEQ multiplex PCR assay. TCRdb carries this immuneACCESS record with in-frame sequences only. Its versions omit some clonotypes, under half of them owing to an unresolved V gene in the studies checked, with the rest unexplained. For this sample there are about 57,000 clones; about nine tenths appear just once. The ten top clones hold around 2.1% of the sample. Clipping removes 4 bases from V and 2 bases from J, with 7 as the unmatched junction base count. Taken from the germline V gene (reference sequence), the CDR1 and CDR2 loops are SGHNT and YYREEE. From the cysteine up to the phenylalanine, the CDR3 has a length of 15 residues. The DNA shown is the 45-base CDR3, in frame from base 1.

These data originate in a study of T cell changes during pregnancy in multiple sclerosis (dated by TCRdb to between 2019 and 2020). Regarding the study in general: The study examined how the T cell repertoire changed over the course of pregnancy in women with multiple sclerosis.

This TCR derives from a female donor in good health, enrolled as a control in a pregnancy study. Sequencing was performed on peripheral blood, taken in the first trimester of pregnancy. The V and J segments used are TRBV5-4 and TRBJ2-7, with TRBD2 identical over 9 junction bases. The CDR3: CASSQQRGDPYEQYF. The DNA sequence is TGTGCCAGCAGCCAACAGCGGGGGGACCCCTACGAGCAGTACTTC.